This passage covers 10 T cell receptor beta chains from one sample sequenced in a study of blood T cell repertoires in COVID-19. Clones were read by immunoSEQ multiplex PCR, and TCRdb kept only the in-frame ones, dropping some. Of approximately 200,000 clones in the sample, about 80% were seen once. Sequencing was carried out using PBMCs or T cells enriched from blood (not recorded which). The receptors derive from a man aged 35 to 55 who had recovered from COVID-19.

The V and J genes are TRBV5-1 and TRBJ1-1; D unresolved. The V and J ends lost 2 bases and 0 bases respectively, with 8 bases between them. Per the germline V gene, CDR1 is SGHRS and CDR2 is YFSETQ. The CDR3 length is 14 residues. CDR3 residues: CASSFGQVNTEAFF. The CDR3 DNA reads TGCGCCAGCAGCTTTGGGCAAGTGAACACTGAAGCTTTCTTT. The full variable domain, its missing parts supplied by reference TRBV5-1 and TRBJ1-1, is KAGVTQTPRYLIKTRGQQVTLSCSPISGHRSVSWYQQTPGQGLQFLFEYFSETQRNKGNFPGRFSGRQFSNSRSEMNVSTLELGDSALYLCASSFGQVNTEAFFGQGTRLTVV.

The chain joins TRBV6-5 to TRBJ2-7; a weak D match, TRBD1 (5 bases). The CDR3 runs to 14 residues. Germline lookup yields CDR1 MNHEY and CDR2 SVGAGI. The V end was cut by 2 bases, the J end by 0 bases, with 8 bases between. CDR3 sequence: CASSYDRRSYEQYF. CDR3 sequence (DNA): TGTGCCAGCAGTTACGACAGACGCTCCTACGAGCAGTACTTC.

This chain uses TRBV6-5 with TRBJ1-1; D uncertain. This CDR3 contains 13 residues. V shed 5 bases and J shed 2 bases, with 9 bases lying between them. The germline V gene encodes CDR1 MNHEY and CDR2 SVGAGI. CDR3 DNA sequence: TGTGCCAGCAGTCTCGGGGTCAACACTGAAGCTTTCTTT. This translates into CASSLGVNTEAFF.

The chain has TRBV27 and TRBJ1-6, with D perhaps matching TRBD1 (6 bases). This CDR3 region has 17 residues. V was shortened by 5 bases and J by 6 bases, with 20 bases between the two germline ends. Germline CDR1 reads MNHEY; CDR2 reads SMNVEV (reference sequence). CDR3 coding DNA: TGTGCCAGCAGTACCTCCCACGAGGGAGGGGGTAATTCACCCCTCCACTTT. Translated: CASSTSHEGGGNSPLHF.

This chain connects TRBV4-2 to TRBJ2-5, with 7 bases matching TRBD2. Trimming took 3 bases from V and 1 from J; bases not matched to a gene: 8. Germline V gene sequence: CDR1 LGHNA, CDR2 YNFKEQ. The CDR3 is 16 amino acids. The DNA for the CDR3 is TGTGCCAGCAGCCATTCGGGAGGCGGGGGCCAAGAGACCCAGTACTTC. This gives the protein CASSHSGGGGQETQYF.

This chain joins TRBV11-2 and TRBJ1-5; 9 bases are shared with TRBD1. CDR3 length equals 17 residues. Unmatched junction bases numbered 14, after V lost 5 bases and J lost 6 bases. CDR1 SGHAT and CDR2 FQNNGV come from the germline V gene. CDR3 sequence reads: CASSHLPFGTGLQPQHF. The CDR3 bases are TGTGCCAGCAGCCACCTACCATTCGGGACAGGGCTTCAGCCCCAGCATTTT.

The J gene is TRBJ1-5, the V gene TRBV27; 7 nucleotides match TRBD1. The CDR3 has 15 residues. V lost 6 bases, J lost 1 base, and 6 bases stayed unmatched. CDR1 MNHEY and CDR2 SMNVEV come from the germline V gene (reference sequence). CDR3 DNA sequence: TGTGCCAGCAGACCCGGGACAGCCAGCAATCAGCCCCAGCATTTT. Translation gives CASRPGTASNQPQHF.

The genes are TRBV18 and TRBJ2-3; possible D gene TRBD1, 5 bases. The CDR3 loop spans 12 amino acids. Germline V lookup: CDR1 KGHSH, CDR2 LQKENI. V was pared by 5 bases and J by 8 bases, with 11 bases between. CDR3 DNA sequence: TGTGCCAGCTCATCGACAGATAGTACGCAGTATTTT. Translating it yields CASSSTDSTQYF. Using reference TRBV18 and TRBJ2-3 for the parts outside the CDR3, the full variable domain is NAGVMQNPRHLVRRRGQEARLRCSPMKGHSHVYWYRQLPEEGLKFMVYLQKENIIDESGMPKERFSAEFPKEGPSILRIQQVVRGDSAAYFCASSSTDSTQYFGPGTRLTVL.

This clone appeared a single time. The chain is built from TRBV10-3 and TRBJ2-3; D is perhaps TRBD1 (5 bases). This CDR3 has 13 residues. Per germline, CDR1 ENHRY and CDR2 SYGVKD. V lost 8 bases and J 6 bases, leaving 15 bases between the germline ends. CDR3 nucleotide sequence: TGTGCCATCGGCGGCAGGGAATTGGATACGCAGTATTTT. Translating it yields CAIGGRELDTQYF.

The V call is TRBV3-1 (or the pseudogene TRBV3-2), the J call TRBJ1-6, with D tentatively TRBD1 (6 bases). The germline gives CDR1 LGHDT, CDR2 YNNKEL (reference sequence). The CDR3 extends over 17 amino acids. V gave up 4 bases and J gave up 8 bases, with 21 bases separating them. The CDR3 nucleotides are TGTGCCAGCAGCCCCTCCGGGGGCGGGGGTACATATTCACCCCTCCACTTT. Translating gives CASSPSGGGGTYSPLHF.